One sample yielded the 14 T cell receptor beta chains listed below, sequenced in a study of human T cells and chemical hapten exposure. TCRdb reprocessed the RACE reads with MiXCR, giving one entry per CDR3 protein. This sample has 85,000 to 120,000 distinct CDR3 sequences; around 12% occur once, and the top ten carry more than 1.5%. As to time point: pre-sensitization, week 0. Treatment described: therapeutic diphenylcyclopropenone sensitization with weekly scalp DPC. The specimen was whole blood, collected in connection with sensitization to the hapten diphenylcyclopropenone (DPC). These TCRs come from a woman aged 45-60 years with alopecia areata. Some clones in this sample may be carry-over from other donors' samples.

At least ten counts were recorded for this clonotype. The genes are TRBV7-8 and TRBJ2-2; 8 nucleotides agree with TRBD2. With 1 base clipped from V and 5 bases from J, the junction kept 12 bases outside the gene matches. CDR3 length: 18 residues. Per the germline V gene, CDR1 is SGHVS and CDR2 is FQNEAQ. Here the CDR3 reads CASSLVAAGGPRTGELFF. The CDR3 nucleotides are TGTGCCAGCAGCTTAGTGGCGGCGGGGGGCCCGAGGACCGGGGAGCTGTTTTTT.

This clonotype appeared a few times. The chain has TRBV7-9 and TRBJ1-5; D is undetermined. Germline-derived CDR1 and CDR2 are SEHNR and FQNEAQ (reference sequence). V dropped 2 bases and J dropped 5 bases, with 10 bases sitting between them. The CDR3 has 14 amino acids. The CDR3 nucleotides are TGTGCCAGCAGCTTACAGGCCACGGATCAGCCCCAGCATTTT. It specifies CASSLQATDQPQHF.

This clonotype has just a few counts. CDR3 protein: CSVEFSYNEQFF. The DNA for the CDR3 is TGCAGCGTTGAGTTCTCCTACAATGAGCAGTTCTTC. This chain links TRBV29-1 with TRBJ2-1; D uncertain. The CDR3 is made up of 12 amino acids. V shed 3 bases and J shed 0 bases, with 3 bases lying between them. Germline values: CDR1 SQVTM, CDR2 ANQGSEA.

The V gene is TRBV20-1, the J gene TRBJ1-5, with 8 bases identical to TRBD1. This CDR3 region has 15 residues. Germline CDR1 reads DFQATT; CDR2 reads SNEGSKA (reference sequence). The J segment lost 5 bases and the V segment lost 6 bases, leaving 12 bases of the junction unmatched. CDR3 loop: CSARRSGGWDQPQHF. The CDR3 bases are TGCAGTGCCCGCCGGTCAGGGGGCTGGGATCAGCCCCAGCATTTT.

This clonotype was observed a handful of times. The V call is TRBV10-2, the J call TRBJ1-2; D call uncertain. The V end was cut by 10 bases, the J end by 2 bases, with 11 bases between. CDR1 and CDR2 (germline): WSHSY, SAAADI. The CDR3 has 12 residues. Here the CDR3 DNA reads TGCGCCACCAGAGGTCAGAACTATGGCTACACCTTC. Its protein product is CATRGQNYGYTF.

This clonotype was recorded a few times. The rearrangement uses TRBV6-1 and TRBJ2-7; D is undetermined. Germline CDR1 and CDR2: MNHNS and SASEGT. With 6 bases removed from V and 6 bases from J, the gap between germline ends came to 9 bases. This CDR3 is built from 11 residues. CDR3: CASSSFSEQYF. In DNA form, the CDR3 reads TGTGCCAGCAGCTCCTTTAGCGAGCAGTACTTC.

This clonotype was counted a few times. The chain employs TRBV28 and TRBJ2-3, with 14 bases matching TRBD2. Germline V gene sequence: CDR1 MDHEN, CDR2 SYDVKM. This CDR3 is 15 amino acids long. Losses at the gene ends were 10 bases for V and 6 bases for J; bases not matched to a gene: 9. CDR3 nucleotides: TGTGCCACCCAGACTAGCGGGGGGGCGGTTGATACGCAGTATTTT. Its translation is CATQTSGGAVDTQYF.

The CDR3 nucleotides are TGTGCCAGCTCACCAGCTACCCTTGATACGCAGTATTTT. It translates to CASSPATLDTQYF. This chain joins TRBV18 and TRBJ2-3, with unresolved D. The V gene lost 2 bases and the J gene lost 6 bases, with 9 bases spanning the gap. The CDR3 consists of 13 residues. Germline CDR1 is KGHSH and CDR2 is LQKENI.

The J gene is TRBJ2-7, the V gene TRBV6-5; D perhaps matches TRBD1 (7 bases). This CDR3 comprises 18 residues. The V end lost 2 bases, the J end lost 0 bases, and 20 bases lay between the germline ends. Germline-derived CDR1 and CDR2 are MNHEY and SVGAGI. The DNA of the CDR3 is TGTGCCAGCAGTTACAGGAGGGGGCAGCTCGGAGGCTCCTACGAGCAGTACTTC. It codes for CASSYRRGQLGGSYEQYF.

The rearrangement links TRBV10-1 to TRBJ2-1; D unresolved. Trimming took 2 bases from V and 0 from J, leaving 8 bases between them. CDR1 WNHNN and CDR2 SYGVQD come from the germline V gene (reference sequence). The length of the CDR3 is 15 residues. CDR3 protein: CASSEEPVSYNEQFF. The CDR3 nucleotides read TGCGCCAGCAGTGAGGAACCCGTCTCCTACAATGAGCAGTTCTTC.

This clonotype was recorded a few times. The chain carries TRBV7-8 and TRBJ1-2; D gene unclear. This CDR3 region has 15 residues. Germline V gene lookup returns CDR1 SGHVS and CDR2 FQNEAQ. V lost 4 bases, J lost 2 bases, and 14 bases lay in between. CDR3 coding DNA: TGTGCCAGCAGCTCAGGCCTTTCCCCCAACTATGGCTACACCTTC. As protein: CASSSGLSPNYGYTF.

The sample holds a few counts of this clonotype. The chain is built from TRBV6-1 and TRBJ2-5, with unresolved D. This CDR3 region has 10 residues. V shed 6 bases and J shed 6 bases, with 5 bases lying between them. Per the germline V gene, CDR1 is MNHNS and CDR2 is SASEGT. The CDR3 DNA follows: TGTGCCAGCAGGTCCCAGACCCAGTACTTC. Amino acid sequence: CASRSQTQYF.

Only a few counts were recorded for this clonotype. This chain's CDR3 is CASRFVFWEGEQYF. As DNA, the CDR3 is TGCGCCAGCAGGTTTGTTTTTTGGGAAGGGGAGCAGTACTTC. The genes are TRBV4-1 and TRBJ2-7; D is undetermined. V was cut by 6 bases and J by 7 bases, with 19 bases left in between. Germline lookup yields CDR1 MGHRA and CDR2 YSYEKL. CDR3 length: 14 amino acids.

This clonotype was observed many times. The J gene is TRBJ2-3, the V gene TRBV13; no firm D call. V was cut by 5 bases and J by 2 bases, with 11 bases left in between. The CDR3 has 14 amino acids. Germline V gives CDR1 PRHDT, CDR2 FYEKMQ (reference sequence). The CDR3 loop is CASSARKFTDTQYF. CDR3 DNA: TGTGCCAGCAGCGCCCGAAAATTCACAGATACGCAGTATTTT.